This TCR beta chain is from a study of blood T cell repertoires in COVID-19. Study-wide background: Nucleic acid was either cDNA or gDNA, and it came from T cells, B-cell-depleted T cells, or PBMCs.

Recovered participants had two consecutive negative NP/OP PCR tests, healthcare professional clearance, or symptom resolution. CDR1 and CDR2 (germline): LNHDA, SQIVND (reference sequence). V lost 5 bases to trimming and J lost 7 bases, with 6 bases between them. The CDR3 sequence is 12 residues long. Original methodology: Reference gene primer amplification in the assay estimated nucleated cell counts. Produced via immunoSEQ multiplex PCR; TCRdb's table is partial and in-frame only. From that table come the V and J calls and clone size; the DNA was used to work out D and trimming. The sample records hundreds of thousands of clones, about 83% being singletons.

The V gene is TRBV19, the J gene TRBJ1-6; D gene ambiguous. The clonotype was recovered from a woman aged 40-49 years who had recovered from COVID-19. Input material: PBMCs or T cells enriched from blood (not recorded which). The CDR3 coding sequence is TGTGCCAGTAGTGTCCTGAATTCACCCCTCCACTTT. It yields the protein CASSVLNSPLHF.